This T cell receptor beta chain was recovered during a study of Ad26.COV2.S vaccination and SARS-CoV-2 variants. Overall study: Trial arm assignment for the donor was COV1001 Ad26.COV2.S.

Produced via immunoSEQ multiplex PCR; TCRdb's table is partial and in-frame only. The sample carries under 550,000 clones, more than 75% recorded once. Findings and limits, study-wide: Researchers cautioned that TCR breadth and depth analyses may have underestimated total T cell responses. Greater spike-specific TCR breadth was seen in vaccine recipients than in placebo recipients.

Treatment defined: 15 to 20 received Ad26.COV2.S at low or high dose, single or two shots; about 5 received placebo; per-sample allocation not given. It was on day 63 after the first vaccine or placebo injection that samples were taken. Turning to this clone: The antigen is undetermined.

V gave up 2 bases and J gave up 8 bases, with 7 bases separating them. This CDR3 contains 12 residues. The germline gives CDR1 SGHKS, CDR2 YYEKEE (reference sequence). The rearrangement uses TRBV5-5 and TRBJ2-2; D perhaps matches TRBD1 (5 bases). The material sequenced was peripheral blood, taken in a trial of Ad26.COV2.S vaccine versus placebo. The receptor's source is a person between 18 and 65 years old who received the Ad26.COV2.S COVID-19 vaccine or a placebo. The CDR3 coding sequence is TGTGCCAGCAGCTTCCAGGGAGGGGAGCTGTTTTTT. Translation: CASSFQGGELFF.